The 25 T cell receptor beta chains reported below all come from one sample, sequenced in a study of cytomegalovirus exposure and HLA in healthy donors (dated by TCRdb to the late 2010s). Library prep was done by the immunoSEQ multiplex PCR assay. For the multiplex PCR, a mixture combining 60 forward primers for TCR Vbeta segments and 13 reverse primers for TCR Jbeta segments was used. The table comes from immuneACCESS by way of TCRdb, which keeps in-frame sequences with V and J called. Part of the clones is missing from these tables; in studies checked, under half for an unresolved V gene and the rest for unknown reasons. Recorded for this sample are 200,000 to 250,000 clones; over 75% of them occurred a single time. About 1.8% of the sample goes to the ten largest clones. What was sequenced was PBMCs. The origin of the receptors is a young man in good health and CMV-seronegative.

The CDR3 region is CASRLFNEQFF. As DNA, the CDR3 is TGTGCCAGTAGGTTATTCAATGAGCAGTTCTTC. This chain connects TRBV19 to TRBJ2-1, with D unresolved. CDR3 size: 11 residues. V lost 6 bases, J lost 6 bases, and 6 bases lay in between. The germline gives CDR1 LNHDA, CDR2 SQIVND (reference sequence).

J is TRBJ2-1 and V is TRBV2; TRBD2 aligns across 8 bases. The germline CDR1 and CDR2 sequences are SNHLY and FYNNEI. This CDR3 region has 14 residues. The J segment lost 4 bases and the V segment lost 7 bases, leaving 6 bases of the junction unmatched. CDR3 region: CASNKLAAYNEQFF. The CDR3 coding sequence is TGTGCCAGCAACAAACTAGCGGCATACAATGAGCAGTTCTTC.

The chain joins TRBV7-9 to TRBJ1-1; 7 positions agree with TRBD1. Germline V gene lookup returns CDR1 SEHNR and CDR2 FQNEAQ (reference sequence). The CDR3 length is 16 residues. V was clipped by 5 bases and J by 0 bases; unmatched bases: 9. The CDR3 loop reads CASSPGTANMNTEAFF. The CDR3, as DNA: TGTGCCAGCAGCCCAGGGACAGCTAACATGAACACTGAAGCTTTCTTT.

The chain joins TRBV9 to TRBJ2-7, with 9 bases lining up with TRBD2. The length of the CDR3 is 16 residues. Trimming removed 0 bases from V and 2 bases from J; junction bases left unmatched: 6. Germline V gives CDR1 SGDLS, CDR2 YYNGEE. CDR3 sequence reads: CASSVEAGGPTYEQYF. The DNA of the CDR3 is TGTGCCAGCAGCGTAGAAGCGGGAGGCCCAACCTACGAGCAGTACTTC. Full variable domain (rest looked up from reference TRBV9 and TRBJ2-7): DSGVTQTPKHLITATGQRVTLRCSPRSGDLSVYWYQQSLDQGLQFLIQYYNGEERAKGNILERFSAQQFPDLHSELNLSSLELGDSALYFCASSVEAGGPTYEQYFGPGTRLTVT.

This clone was detected a few times. The chain couples TRBV2 to TRBJ2-7; D is undetermined. Germline CDR1 SNHLY, CDR2 FYNNEI. V shed 1 base and J shed 0 bases, with 16 bases lying between them. The CDR3 consists of 17 residues. CDR3: CASSEVVSDKSSYEQYF. Here the CDR3 DNA reads TGTGCCAGCAGTGAAGTGGTTAGTGACAAAAGCTCCTACGAGCAGTACTTC. The variable domain in full, completed from reference TRBV2 and TRBJ2-7, reads EPEVTQTPSHQVTQMGQEVILRCVPISNHLYFYWYRQILGQKVEFLVSFYNNEISEKSEIFDDQFSVERPDGSNFTLKIRSTKLEDSAMYFCASSEVVSDKSSYEQYFGPGTRLTVT.

This sequence joins TRBV30 and TRBJ1-5, with a possible D match to TRBD1 (6 bases). The CDR3 spans 16 residues. CDR1 GTSNPN and CDR2 SVGIG come from the germline V gene (reference sequence). Deletions cut 0 bases from V and 4 bases from J, with 16 bases between. CDR3 in amino acids: CAWSVSTGHNNQPQHF. In DNA form, the CDR3 reads TGTGCCTGGAGTGTTTCGACAGGACACAATAATCAGCCCCAGCATTTT.

This chain links TRBV11-3 with TRBJ2-7, with 7 bases fitting TRBD1. The CDR3 length is 15 residues. With V trimmed by 1 base and J by 6 bases, 9 bases remained unmatched. Per germline, CDR1 SGHNT and CDR2 YENEEA. The CDR3 DNA follows: TGTGCCAGCAGCTTAGGGGGAACAGGGGATGTCGAGCAGTACTTC. It specifies CASSLGGTGDVEQYF.

The chain combines TRBV4-3 with TRBJ2-2; unclear D gene. The CDR3 has 14 residues. V lost 0 bases and J lost 8, with 10 bases in between. The germline V gene has CDR1 LGHNA and CDR2 YSLEER. Here the CDR3 DNA reads TGCGCCAGCAGCCAAGAGCAGAGGTCGGGGGAGCTGTTTTTT. This encodes CASSQEQRSGELFF.

The rearrangement joins TRBV10-3 to TRBJ1-5, with 8 bases identical to TRBD1. Germline loops: CDR1 ENHRY, CDR2 SYGVKD. V shed 0 bases and J 11 bases; nucleotides not matched to a gene: 12. The CDR3 is 16 residues long. CDR3: CAISESEGTGSGAQHF. DNA of the CDR3: TGTGCCATCAGTGAGTCGGAGGGGACAGGCTCCGGGGCCCAGCATTTT.

The chain has TRBV7-2 and TRBJ1-5; D may be TRBD1 (5 bases). This CDR3 is built from 17 residues. Per germline, CDR1 SGHTA and CDR2 FQGNSA. V was cut by 1 base and J by 1 base, with 14 bases left in between. The CDR3 region has the DNA TGTGCCAGCAGCTTAGATCCGGCGGAGGGGAGCAATCAGCCCCAGCATTTT. Translating it yields CASSLDPAEGSNQPQHF.

The chain combines TRBV6-5 with TRBJ1-5; TRBD1 might be the D (5 bases). The CDR3 sequence is 15 residues long. V was pared by 4 bases and J by 4 bases, with 14 bases between. CDR1 MNHEY and CDR2 SVGAGI come from the germline V gene. The CDR3 DNA reads TGTGCCAGCAGTTGGTATAGGGGAGGTAATCAGCCCCAGCATTTT. It is translated as CASSWYRGGNQPQHF.

This clone appeared once. The rearrangement joins TRBV5-1 to TRBJ2-7, with 10 bases lining up with TRBD2. In germline, CDR1 is SGHRS, CDR2 YFSETQ. There are 15 residues in the CDR3. V lost 5 bases, J lost 4 bases, and 9 bases stayed unmatched. DNA for the CDR3: TGCGCCAGCAGACGCGGACTAGCGGAGAAGTACGAGCAGTACTTC. It codes for CASRRGLAEKYEQYF.

The V call is TRBV27, the J call TRBJ1-1; the D is unclear. Trimming pared 0 bases from V and 5 bases from J, leaving 10 bases between. Germline V gives CDR1 MNHEY, CDR2 SMNVEV (reference sequence). The CDR3 consists of 14 residues. The CDR3 loop is CASSLSRTGTEAFF. For the CDR3, the DNA is TGTGCCAGCAGTTTATCGAGAACCGGGACTGAAGCTTTCTTT.

The gene calls are TRBV9 and TRBJ2-3; D is undetermined. The CDR3 sequence is 14 residues long. Germline V lookup: CDR1 SGDLS, CDR2 YYNGEE. Trimming removed 0 bases at V and 3 bases at J, with 8 bases between. The CDR3 DNA sequence: TGTGCCAGCAGCGTAGGGAGAAATACAGATACGCAGTATTTT. Its protein product is CASSVGRNTDTQYF.

This clone was counted only a few times. V usage is TRBV9 and J usage is TRBJ2-6; 9 bases fit TRBD1. Trimming cost V 3 bases and J 1 base; bases outside gene matches: 5. Germline V gene data show CDR1 as SGDLS and CDR2 as YYNGEE. The CDR3 is 17 residues long. CDR3 DNA: TGTGCCAGCAGCGCGGTGGGACAGGGATCTGGGGCCAACGTCCTGACTTTC. Residues: CASSAVGQGSGANVLTF.

The CDR3 is CASSQGTNTEAFF. In nucleotides, the CDR3 is TGTGCCAGCAGCCAGGGGACAAACACTGAAGCTTTCTTT. The chain employs TRBV4-2 and TRBJ1-1, with D possibly matching TRBD1 (6 bases). V gave up 3 bases and J gave up 2 bases, with 7 bases separating them. This CDR3 spans 13 amino acids. Germline CDR1 reads LGHNA; CDR2 reads YNFKEQ.

To note about this clone: The junction shows a germline mismatch at one end, possibly a read error. The chain carries TRBV7-7 and TRBJ2-6, with TRBD2 matching over 8 bases. CDR1 is SSHAT and CDR2 is FNYEAQ in the germline V gene (reference sequence). The CDR3 has 18 residues. This CDR3 is CASSPGGVHRAGANVLTF. CDR3 sequence (DNA): TGTGCTAGCAGCCCGGGGGGGGTCCACAGGGCTGGGGCCAACGTCCTGACTTTC.

This chain connects TRBV2 to TRBJ2-3; 9 nucleotides match TRBD2. After removal of 0 bases from V and 6 bases from J, the junction contained 7 bases not matched to a gene. The CDR3 consists of 16 residues. Germline CDR1 reads SNHLY; CDR2 reads FYNNEI. The CDR3 sequence: CASSEAGRGGQDTQYF. CDR3 coding DNA: TGTGCCAGCAGTGAAGCAGGGCGGGGGGGCCAGGATACGCAGTATTTT.

The J gene is TRBJ2-7, the V gene TRBV5-1; the D gene is possibly TRBD2 (5 bases). V was pared by 0 bases and J by 4 bases, with 26 bases between. The germline V gene has CDR1 SGHRS and CDR2 YFSETQ. The CDR3 is 19 amino acids. CDR3 residues: CASSLEPSGGSGVRYEQYF. Here the CDR3 DNA reads TGCGCCAGCAGCTTGGAACCCAGCGGTGGGAGTGGGGTACGGTACGAGCAGTACTTC.

The CDR3, as DNA: TGTGCCAGCAGCTTAGAAAGAGGGAGTGGGACAACCAATCAGCCCCAGCATTTT. This codes for CASSLERGSGTTNQPQHF. The rearrangement joins TRBV7-8 to TRBJ1-5; D possibly corresponds to TRBD1 (6 bases). This CDR3 has 18 residues. The V gene's germline CDR1 is SGHVS and CDR2 FQNEAQ. Trimming left V 1 base short and J 3 bases short, with 19 bases between. The full variable domain, completed using reference TRBV7-8 and TRBJ1-5, is GAGVSQSPRYKVAKRGQDVALRCDPISGHVSLFWYQQALGQGPEFLTYFQNEAQLDKSGLPSDRFFAERPEGSVSTLKIQRTQQEDSAVYLCASSLERGSGTTNQPQHFGDGTRLSIL.

The gene calls are TRBV11-3 and TRBJ2-7; 9 bases agree with TRBD1. The V gene end was trimmed by 1 base and the J gene end by 5 bases; junction bases not matched to a gene: 12. CDR1 is SGHNT and CDR2 is YENEEA in the germline V gene. CDR3 length: 17 residues. CDR3 in DNA: TGTGCCAGCAGCTTAGGGGGCGACAGGGGGGAAAAGGACGAGCAGTACTTC. It translates to CASSLGGDRGEKDEQYF.

The chain carries TRBV5-1 and TRBJ2-7; 7 nucleotides agree with TRBD1. There are 14 residues in the CDR3. Per the germline V gene, CDR1 is SGHRS and CDR2 is YFSETQ. J was trimmed by 0 bases and V by 4 bases; bases with no gene match: 4. Here the CDR3 DNA reads TGCGCCAGCAGCCCGGGACAGAGCTCCTACGAGCAGTACTTC. It specifies CASSPGQSSYEQYF.

The chain links TRBV7-2 to TRBJ2-2, with 8 bases lining up with TRBD2. The CDR3 spans 15 residues. Trimming removed 5 bases from V and 3 bases from J; junction bases left unmatched: 5. The germline V gene encodes CDR1 SGHTA and CDR2 FQGNSA. Here the CDR3 reads CASSSGRRDTGELFF. The CDR3 bases are TGTGCCAGCAGCAGCGGGAGAAGGGACACCGGGGAGCTGTTTTTT.

The J gene is TRBJ1-4, the V gene TRBV7-9, with unresolved D. With 4 bases removed from V and 4 bases from J, the gap between germline ends came to 13 bases. Germline CDR1 SEHNR, CDR2 FQNEAQ (reference sequence). The CDR3 length is 15 residues. The CDR3 region is CASSSTARRNEKLFF. The CDR3 DNA is TGTGCCAGCAGCTCCACCGCGCGGCGTAATGAAAAACTGTTTTTT.

This clone was counted a few times. V usage is TRBV7-2 and J usage is TRBJ2-3, with a tentative D call TRBD2 (6 bases). V lost 1 base and J lost 0, with 11 bases in between. The CDR3 loop spans 16 amino acids. Germline V lookup: CDR1 SGHTA, CDR2 FQGNSA. The CDR3 is CASSLVASVSTDTQYF. CDR3 sequence (DNA): TGTGCCAGCAGCTTAGTGGCTAGCGTTAGCACAGATACGCAGTATTTT.